The rows below give T cell receptor beta chains drawn from one sample of a study of vaccination and CD4 T cells after COVID-19. A single record per CDR3 protein comes from TCRdb applying MiXCR to the PCR reads. This sample yields 9,000 to 10,000 distinct CDR3 sequences, of which roughly 35% are seen a single time; roughly an eighth belongs to the top ten. These receptors are not linked to any known antigen. Sequencing was performed on CD4+ T cells from blood, cultured in vitro. These receptors were collected from a human donor in good health. Each CDR3 is given with its conserved first and last residue. D genes are given only for firm matches. Clone size, where shown, is once, few, many, or a class for clones that have expanded.

D	length	size	V	J	DNA	CDR3
NA	16	NA	TRBV20-1	TRBJ1-1	TGCAGTGCTAGAGATCGGGCGGGGGGGCGAGGAACTGAAGCTTTCTTT	CSARDRAGGRGTEAFF
NA	13	NA	TRBV10-1	TRBJ2-7	TGCGCCAGCAGTGCCGTGATAGGGGGGGAGCAGTACTTC	CASSAVIGGEQYF
NA	12	NA	TRBV5-8	TRBJ2-3	TGTGCCAGCAGCTTGGGATCAGATACGCAGTATTTT	CASSLGSDTQYF
NA	13	few	TRBV6-1	TRBJ2-5	TGTGCCAGCAGTGGCGGGCCGGGGGAGACCCAGTACTTC	CASSGGPGETQYF
NA	22	once	TRBV7-2	TRBJ2-7	NA	CASTSSVANEQFFGPGNYEQYF
TRBD2	15	NA	TRBV11-2	TRBJ2-7	TGTGCCAGCAGCTTACAGCGGGGGGCGTCCTACGAGCAGTACTTC	CASSLQRGASYEQYF
TRBD2	15	NA	TRBV20-1	TRBJ2-1	TGCAGTGCTAGTACTAGCGGGAGGGCCGGCAATGAGCAGTTCTTC	CSASTSGRAGNEQFF
NA	14	NA	TRBV20-1	TRBJ2-3	TGCAGTGCTGGTGTGGGCGGCCTCACAGATACGCAGTATTTT	CSAGVGGLTDTQYF
NA	14	NA	TRBV2	TRBJ2-1	TGTGCCAGCAGTGAAGCTGAGGTCTACAATGAGCAGTTCTTC	CASSEAEVYNEQFF
TRBD1	16	NA	TRBV6-1	TRBJ1-6	TGTGCCAGCAATCCTAAGGGTCAGGGGGCTACTTCACCCCTCCACTTT	CASNPKGQGATSPLHF
NA	16	few	TRBV7-6	TRBJ2-3	TGTGCCAGCAGCTTAGGTCCTACTAGTGGCACAGATACGCAGTATTTT	CASSLGPTSGTDTQYF
TRBD2	16	NA	TRBV19	TRBJ2-1	TGTGCCAGTACCCGACTAGCGATGAGCTCCTACAATGAGCAGTTCTTC	CASTRLAMSSYNEQFF
NA	13	NA	TRBV2	TRBJ2-2	TGTGCCAGCAGTGCGACTGTTACCGGGGAGCTGTTTTTT	CASSATVTGELFF
NA	13	NA	TRBV3-1	TRBJ1-2	TGTGCCAGCAGCCAGACTGGAGTTGGTGGCTACACCTTC	CASSQTGVGGYTF
TRBD1	15	NA	TRBV12-3/TRBV12-4	TRBJ2-7	TGTGCCAGCAGTAAGTTCCCGGACAGGGACTACGAGCAGTACTTC	CASSKFPDRDYEQYF
TRBD2	15	NA	TRBV6-5	TRBJ2-5	TGTGCCAGCAGTTACGCGGGGGGGCCGGGAGAGACCCAGTACTTC	CASSYAGGPGETQYF
NA	14	NA	TRBV11-3	TRBJ1-1	TGTGCCAGCAGCTTGAATGGCCGGGTCCGAGAAGCTTTCTTT	CASSLNGRVREAFF
TRBD1	14	NA	TRBV20-1	TRBJ1-5	TGCAGTGCTAGAACCGGACAGGGGGCTCAGCCCCAGCATTTT	CSARTGQGAQPQHF
NA	15	NA	TRBV6-2/TRBV6-3	TRBJ1-1	TGTGCCAGCAGTTACCGGGGTATCATGAAGACTGAAGCTTTCTTT	CASSYRGIMKTEAFF
NA	12	NA	TRBV29-1	TRBJ2-3	TGCAGCGTTGAAGAGGGCGGAGATACGCAGTATTTT	CSVEEGGDTQYF
NA	16	NA	TRBV19	TRBJ1-5	TGTGCCAGTAGTATGGGTCCGGGAGGAGTAAATCAGCCCCAGCATTTT	CASSMGPGGVNQPQHF
TRBD1	13	few	TRBV10-3	TRBJ1-5	TGTGCCATCAGCGACAGGGTGAATCAGCCCCAGCATTTT	CAISDRVNQPQHF
NA	13	NA	TRBV7-2	TRBJ2-4	TGTGCCAGCAGCGAAGGACAGCCAAACATTCAGTACTTC	CASSEGQPNIQYF
TRBD1	19	NA	TRBV23-1	TRBJ2-5	TGCGCCAGCAGTCAATCGGACGGGACAGGGGGCGCCCCCCAAGAGACCCAGTACTTC	CASSQSDGTGGAPQETQYF
NA	16	NA	TRBV20-1	TRBJ1-5	TGCAGTGCTAGGGGAGCGGGGGGCCTGGGCAATCAGCCCCAGCATTTT	CSARGAGGLGNQPQHF
TRBD2	15	NA	TRBV27	TRBJ2-1	TGTGCCAGCACCCTAACTAGCGGGGGGGCGGGTGAGCAGTTCTTC	CASTLTSGGAGEQFF
NA	14	NA	TRBV28	TRBJ2-7	TGTGCCAGCAGTTTAGGACTGCGCCTACGTCAACAGTACTTC	CASSLGLRLRQQYF
TRBD1	16	NA	TRBV28	TRBJ1-1	TGTGCCAGCAGTCCGACTCAAGGACAGGGGAACACTGAAGCTTTCTTT	CASSPTQGQGNTEAFF
TRBD1	13	NA	TRBV2	TRBJ1-1	TGTGCCAGCAGTGGACAGGGGGCCACTGAAGCTTTCTTT	CASSGQGATEAFF
TRBD2	15	NA	TRBV20-1	TRBJ2-3	TGCAGTGCCCGGGGACTAGCGGGCCTCGGAGATACGCAGTATTTT	CSARGLAGLGDTQYF
NA	15	few	TRBV6-5	TRBJ1-6	TGTGCCAGCAGTTACTTTGGGGGTGTGTGGTCACCCCTCCACTTT	CASSYFGGVWSPLHF
TRBD1	14	NA	TRBV6-1	TRBJ2-7	TGTGCCAGCAGGATGGGACAGGGTTCCTACGAGCAGTACTTC	CASRMGQGSYEQYF
TRBD2	15	NA	TRBV20-1	TRBJ2-3	TGCAGTGCTTCGGACACTAGCGGGAGCACAGATACGCAGTATTTT	CSASDTSGSTDTQYF
NA	15	few	TRBV20-1	TRBJ1-5	TGCAGTGCTAGAGGGGTTGGGGCTATGCATCAGCCCCAGCATTTT	CSARGVGAMHQPQHF
TRBD1	15	few	TRBV28	TRBJ1-2	TGTGCCAGCAGTTTACTGTCAGGGGGCAAGAGAGGCTACACCTTC	CASSLLSGGKRGYTF
TRBD1	14	few	TRBV19	TRBJ2-2	TGTGCCAGCCCCCCACGGACAGGGTTCGGGGAGCTGTTTTTT	CASPPRTGFGELFF
TRBD1	14	NA	TRBV5-4	TRBJ2-5	TGTGCCACCAAGAGTCCGGGACAGCAAGAGACCCAGTACTTC	CATKSPGQQETQYF
NA	15	NA	TRBV24-1	TRBJ2-3	TGTGCCACCAGTGATTCCGCATCTAGCACAGATACGCAGTATTTT	CATSDSASSTDTQYF
NA	14	NA	TRBV20-1	TRBJ2-7	TGCAGTGCTAGCAAAGACAGCCGCCCCTTTGAGCAGTACTTC	CSASKDSRPFEQYF
NA	13	few	TRBV27	TRBJ2-5	TGTGCCAGCAGTTTTACAGGGCAAGAGACCCAGTACTTC	CASSFTGQETQYF
NA	17	NA	TRBV5-1	TRBJ2-5	TGCGCCAGCAGCTTGGCCGTTTTGTCCCGACAGCAAGAGACCCAGTACTTC	CASSLAVLSRQQETQYF
NA	11	NA	TRBV29-1	TRBJ2-3	TGCAGCGTTCGGACGGGTGATACGCAGTATTTT	CSVRTGDTQYF
NA	12	NA	TRBV30	TRBJ2-5	TGTGCCTGGAGTAAGGGATGGGAGACCCAGTACTTC	CAWSKGWETQYF
NA	13	NA	TRBV5-1	TRBJ1-1	TGCGCCAGCAGCGATACGGATGGAACTGAAGCTTTCTTT	CASSDTDGTEAFF
NA	14	NA	TRBV9	TRBJ2-5	TGTGCCAGCAGCGTAGACAGGGCCCGAGAGACCCAGTACTTC	CASSVDRARETQYF
TRBD1	15	NA	TRBV19	TRBJ1-5	TGTGCCAGTAGGACAGGGCTTTATAGCAATCAGCCCCAGCATTTT	CASRTGLYSNQPQHF
NA	14	NA	TRBV7-2	TRBJ1-2	TGTGCCAGCAGGATGGAGCTAGCTAACTATGGCTACACCTTC	CASRMELANYGYTF
NA	15	NA	TRBV19	TRBJ2-3	TGTGCCAGTAGTATCTCTCGAAGCTCCACAGATACGCAGTATTTT	CASSISRSSTDTQYF
NA	13	NA	TRBV5-8	TRBJ1-2	TGTGCCAGCAGCCGGGACATTAACTATGGCTACACCTTC	CASSRDINYGYTF
TRBD2	15	NA	TRBV6-4	TRBJ2-1	TGTGCCAGCAGTGACCTCGGGGGGGGAAACAATGAGCAGTTCTTC	CASSDLGGGNNEQFF
TRBD1	13	NA	TRBV6-1	TRBJ1-1	TGTGCCAGCAGTCGACAGGGAGGCACTGAAGCTTTCTTT	CASSRQGGTEAFF
NA	14	NA	TRBV20-1	TRBJ2-7	TGCAGTGCTAGAGATGCAGCCCGCTCCTACGAGCAGTACTTC	CSARDAARSYEQYF
NA	14	NA	TRBV5-4	TRBJ2-1	TGTGCCAGCAGCTTGGCCCGGGGCAGCGATGAGCAGTTCTTC	CASSLARGSDEQFF